The 2 T cell receptor beta chains in this list originate from one sample, sequenced in a study of blood T cell repertoires in COVID-19. Measured with immunoSEQ multiplex PCR; TCRdb has only the in-frame clones, and not every one. The sample consists of more than 110,000 clones, 85% to 90% of them appearing once. What was sequenced was peripheral blood. Receptors originate from a man between 60 and 75 years old with active or convalescent COVID-19.

The chain couples TRBV6-6 to TRBJ2-5; 9 bases fit TRBD2. This CDR3 comprises 15 residues. Germline trimming cut 6 bases from V and 5 bases from J; bases unmatched to any gene: 10. Germline V gene sequence: CDR1 MNHNY, CDR2 SVGAGI (reference sequence). The CDR3 bases are TGTGCCAGCAGCCCCGCGGGAGGGCCAGCGGAGACCCAGTACTTC. Protein sequence: CASSPAGGPAETQYF.

The rearrangement joins TRBV3-1 (or the pseudogene TRBV3-2) to TRBJ2-3, with 8 bases identical to TRBD1. With V trimmed by 5 bases and J by 2 bases, 9 bases remained unmatched. This CDR3 spans 16 amino acids. The germline CDR1 and CDR2 sequences are LGHDT and YNNKEL (reference sequence). For the CDR3, the DNA is TGTGCCAGCAGCTACGGCCCGACAGGGGTCACAGATACGCAGTATTTT. Residues: CASSYGPTGVTDTQYF.